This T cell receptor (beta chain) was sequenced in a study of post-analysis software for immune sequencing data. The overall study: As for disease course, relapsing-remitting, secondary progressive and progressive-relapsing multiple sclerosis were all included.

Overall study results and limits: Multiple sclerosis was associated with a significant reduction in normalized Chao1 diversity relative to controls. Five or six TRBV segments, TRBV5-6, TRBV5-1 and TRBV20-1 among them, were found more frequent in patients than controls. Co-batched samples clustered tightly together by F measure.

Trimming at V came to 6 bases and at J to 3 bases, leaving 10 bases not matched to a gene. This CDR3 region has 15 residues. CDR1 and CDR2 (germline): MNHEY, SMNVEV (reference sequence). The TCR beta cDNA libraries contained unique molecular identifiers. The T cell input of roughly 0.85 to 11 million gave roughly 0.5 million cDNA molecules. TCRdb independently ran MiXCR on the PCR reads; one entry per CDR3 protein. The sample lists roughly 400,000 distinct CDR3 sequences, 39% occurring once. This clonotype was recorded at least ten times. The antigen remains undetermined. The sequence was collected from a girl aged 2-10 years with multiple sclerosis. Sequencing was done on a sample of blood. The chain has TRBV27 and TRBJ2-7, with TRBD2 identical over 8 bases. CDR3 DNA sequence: TGTGCCAGCAGGCAACCGGGACTAGGAGACTACGAGCAGTACTTC. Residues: CASRQPGLGDYEQYF.